This T cell receptor beta chain originates from a study of blood T cells in healthy people across ages. Findings and limits, study-wide: Long-lived and aged donors differed, with more naive CD4+ cells and higher diversity in the long-lived.

A second about 7 to 12 cycle PCR used barcoded and J-beta primers. TCRdb independently ran MiXCR on the 5' RACE reads; one entry per CDR3 protein. The sample comprises 1.5 million to 2 million distinct CDR3 sequences, over 25% of which are singletons, and more than 6% rests with the top ten. This clonotype was seen only a few times. Its antigen is still unknown. V lost 5 bases, J lost 4 bases, and 15 bases lay in between. The CDR3 spans 15 residues. CDR1 is DFQATT and CDR2 is SNEGSKA in the germline V gene (reference sequence). This receptor was obtained from a young woman in good health. Sequencing used blood. The chain uses TRBV20-1 and TRBJ2-6, with TRBD2 as a possible D gene (5 bases). The chain's CDR3 is CSAGTASGGANVLTF. The CDR3 DNA is TGCAGTGCTGGAACAGCCTCGGGAGGGGCCAACGTCCTGACTTTC.